This note documents a single T cell receptor beta chain sequence. Its antigen is undetermined. This record comes from a study of PD-1 blockade in classical Hodgkin lymphoma. Points from the study as a whole: A significant rise in TCR diversity by C4D1 was seen for CD4+ but not CD8+ cells. When set against healthy donors, newly diagnosed patients were reported to show lower baseline TCR diversity. Whatever underlies the repertoire differences (possibly disease activity or prior therapy) remains undefined.

Relapse after autologous stem cell transplantation occurred in every patient, and brentuximab vedotin exposure varied. Assay used: immunoSEQ multiplex PCR; TCRdb lists only in-frame clones, some missing. The sample holds 55,000 to 60,000 clones, approximately 90% seen once. CDR3 length: 15 amino acids. Trimming removed 7 bases from V and 4 bases from J; junction bases left unmatched: 8. Germline CDR1 and CDR2: LNHDA and SQIVND (reference sequence). The sequenced sample was peripheral blood mononuclear cells (PBMCs), obtained before the second cycle of nivolumab. The gene calls are TRBV19 and TRBJ2-7; 12 nucleotides align to TRBD2. This sequence was found in a human donor with classical Hodgkin lymphoma. The CDR3 DNA is TGTGCCAGTACCTCGACTAGCGGGAGAGGATACGAGCAGTACTTC. Amino acid sequence: CASTSTSGRGYEQYF.